Listed below are T cell receptor beta chains from one sample, sequenced in a study of CD8 T cells in Susac syndrome. TCRdb re-analysed the immunoSEQ multiplex PCR reads in MiXCR, keeping a single row per CDR3 protein. The sample lists almost 450,000 distinct CDR3 sequences; approximately 85% were seen once. Sequenced material: CD8+ T cells from PBMCs. The receptors here all came from a human donor with multiple sclerosis. CDR3s include the opening cysteine and the closing phenylalanine or tryptophan. A D gene is named only where the DNA matches it firmly. For some rows the clone size is stated as once, few or many, or as a class when expanded; others skip it.

>TRBJ2-1|TRBD1|TRBV20-1|NA
CSASWGQGIANEQFF
TGCAGTGCTAGTTGGGGACAGGGCATCGCCAATGAGCAGTTCTTC
>TRBJ2-3|NA|TRBV9|NA
CASSPSRLGGITDTQYF
TGTGCCAGCAGCCCGAGTCGGCTAGGGGGGATAACAGATACGCAGTATTTT
>TRBJ2-1|NA|TRBV5-4|NA
CASSSLVAHPYNEQFF
TGTGCCAGCAGCTCTTTGGTAGCCCACCCCTACAATGAGCAGTTCTTC
>TRBJ1-1|TRBD1|TRBV6-2/TRBV6-3|NA
CASSATGVSWTEAFF
TGTGCCAGCAGTGCGACAGGGGTCAGCTGGACTGAAGCTTTCTTT
>TRBJ2-7|TRBD2|TRBV7-9|NA
CAITGGSYEQYF
TGTGCCATCACGGGGGGGTCCTACGAGCAGTACTTC
>TRBJ1-1|TRBD1|TRBV4-1|NA
CASSHLGQPNTEAFF
TGCGCCAGCAGCCACTTGGGACAGCCGAACACTGAAGCTTTCTTT
>TRBJ2-2|NA|TRBV20-1|NA
CSAQPGLHTGELFF
TGCAGTGCCCAGCCGGGACTCCACACCGGGGAGCTGTTTTTT
>TRBJ2-1|TRBD2|TRBV7-9|NA
CASSFPTSGVTYNEQFF
TGTGCCAGCAGCTTCCCGACTAGCGGGGTTACCTACAATGAGCAGTTCTTC
>TRBJ2-7|NA|TRBV4-1|NA
CASSQAVGVEQYF
TGCGCCAGCAGCCAAGCGGTGGGTGTCGAGCAGTACTTC
>TRBJ1-5|NA|TRBV10-3|NA
CAISESDGQPQHF
TGTGCCATCAGTGAGTCGGATGGTCAGCCCCAGCATTTT
>TRBJ2-7|NA|TRBV7-9|NA
CASSHGDLGLGSYEQYF
TGTGCCAGCAGCCATGGGGACCTAGGGCTGGGGTCCTACGAGCAGTACTTC
>TRBJ2-4|NA|TRBV6-1|NA
CASSEIATNDIQYF
TGTGCCAGCAGTGAGATCGCAACTAATGACATTCAGTACTTC
>TRBJ2-5|NA|TRBV12-3/TRBV12-4|NA
CASSLEGYAETQYF
TGTGCCAGCAGTTTAGAGGGGTACGCGGAGACCCAGTACTTC
>TRBJ2-7|NA|TRBV6-5|NA
CASSYSQEVYYEQYF
TGTGCCAGCAGTTACTCGCAGGAAGTGTACTACGAGCAGTACTTC
>TRBJ2-7|TRBD2|TRBV5-6|once
CASSWTSGSHEQYF
TGTGCCAGCAGCTGGACTAGCGGGAGTCACGAGCAGTACTTC
>TRBJ2-3|NA|TRBV12-3/TRBV12-4|NA
CASSSLDGALSDTQYF
TGTGCCAGCAGTTCCCTAGACGGAGCTCTGTCGGATACGCAGTATTTT
>TRBJ1-2|TRBD1|TRBV6-1|few
CASSDLQGNYGYTF
TGTGCCAGCAGTGACCTACAGGGGAACTATGGCTACACCTTC
>TRBJ1-1|NA|TRBV25-1|many
CASSVGTEAFF
TGTGCCAGCAGTGTCGGGACTGAAGCTTTCTTT
>TRBJ2-1|TRBD1|TRBV5-1|NA
CASSLRGLDYNEQFF
TGCGCCAGCAGCTTGAGGGGGCTGGACTACAATGAGCAGTTCTTC
>TRBJ2-7|NA|TRBV11-2|NA
CASSAGTATYEQYF
TGTGCCAGCAGCGCCGGGACCGCGACCTACGAGCAGTACTTC
>TRBJ2-5|NA|TRBV1|NA
CTSSQKGELEETQYF
TGCACCAGCAGCCAAAAGGGGGAGTTGGAAGAGACCCAGTACTTC
>TRBJ2-2|TRBD2|TRBV29-1|NA
CSVVPGLAGGLGELFF
TGCAGCGTTGTACCGGGACTAGCGGGAGGTCTCGGGGAGCTGTTTTTT
>TRBJ2-3|NA|TRBV7-9|NA
CASSLARAADTQYF
TGTGCCAGCAGCTTAGCCAGGGCAGCAGATACGCAGTATTTT
>TRBJ2-3|NA|TRBV4-1|once
CASSQGEAIPSTDTQYF
TGCGCCAGCAGCCAAGGAGAAGCCATCCCTAGCACAGATACGCAGTATTTT
>TRBJ2-7|NA|TRBV5-1|NA
CASSGPLTGDPYEQYF
TGCGCCAGCAGCGGCCCCCTCACAGGCGATCCCTACGAGCAGTACTTC
>TRBJ1-1|NA|TRBV13|NA
CASSLEEYEAFF
TGTGCCAGCAGCCTAGAGGAATATGAAGCTTTCTTT
>TRBJ1-1|TRBD1|TRBV5-6|NA
CASRFTGDPEAFF
TGTGCCAGCAGATTTACAGGGGACCCTGAAGCTTTCTTT
>TRBJ1-2|NA|TRBV9|NA
CASSVEAEHKGYTF
TGTGCCAGCAGCGTAGAGGCGGAACACAAGGGCTACACCTTC
>TRBJ2-1|TRBD2|TRBV2|NA
CASIRLAGINEQFF
TGTGCCAGCATCCGACTAGCGGGAATCAATGAGCAGTTCTTC
>TRBJ1-2|TRBD1|TRBV19|NA
CASSPQGAYGYTF
TGTGCCAGTAGTCCACAGGGGGCGTATGGCTACACCTTC
>TRBJ2-2|NA|TRBV3-1|NA
CASSQARDTGELFF
TGTGCCAGCAGCCAAGCCCGGGACACCGGGGAGCTGTTTTTT
>TRBJ2-1|TRBD2|TRBV10-1|NA
CASSESSGSDEQFF
TGCGCCAGCAGTGAGTCCAGCGGGAGCGATGAGCAGTTCTTC
>TRBJ2-5|NA|TRBV7-8|NA
CASSPYDTLQETQYF
TGTGCCAGCAGCCCGTACGACACTCTCCAAGAGACCCAGTACTTC
>TRBJ2-1|NA|TRBV9|NA
CASSVGEPGENEQFF
TGTGCCAGCAGCGTAGGGGAGCCCGGGGAGAATGAGCAGTTCTTC
>TRBJ2-3|NA|TRBV28|NA
CASSLLGGGITDTQYF
TGTGCCAGCAGTTTATTAGGAGGCGGAATCACAGATACGCAGTATTTT
>TRBJ1-4|TRBD1|TRBV5-4|NA
CASSRDRGTNEKLFF
TGTGCCAGCAGCCGCGACAGGGGCACTAATGAAAAACTGTTTTTT
>TRBJ1-1|TRBD1|TRBV5-5|NA
CASSSGTGVKAFF
TGTGCCAGCAGCTCGGGGACAGGGGTCAAAGCTTTCTTT
>TRBJ2-1|TRBD2|TRBV6-2/TRBV6-3|NA
CASARLASDNEQFF
TGTGCCAGCGCCAGACTAGCGAGCGACAATGAGCAGTTCTTC
>TRBJ1-1|NA|TRBV20-1|NA
CSAREGGTEAFF
TGCAGTGCCAGAGAGGGGGGGACTGAAGCTTTCTTT
>TRBJ1-3|NA|TRBV11-2|NA
CTSSPPPGSSGNTIYF
TGTACCAGCAGCCCTCCGCCAGGGAGCTCTGGAAACACCATATATTTT
>TRBJ2-6|NA|TRBV7-2|NA
CASSSFHSGANVLTF
TGTGCCAGCAGCTCCTTTCACTCTGGGGCCAACGTCCTGACTTTC
>TRBJ1-3|NA|TRBV10-3|NA
CAIKETSPGNTIYF
TGTGCCATCAAGGAAACCTCTCCGGGAAACACCATATATTTT
>TRBJ1-5|NA|TRBV15|NA
CATSSVLWNSNQPQHF
TGTGCCACCAGCTCCGTGTTGTGGAATAGCAATCAGCCCCAGCATTTT
>TRBJ2-7|TRBD2|TRBV10-2|NA
CASRGTSGRAYEQYF
TGCGCCAGCCGCGGGACTAGCGGGAGGGCCTACGAGCAGTACTTC